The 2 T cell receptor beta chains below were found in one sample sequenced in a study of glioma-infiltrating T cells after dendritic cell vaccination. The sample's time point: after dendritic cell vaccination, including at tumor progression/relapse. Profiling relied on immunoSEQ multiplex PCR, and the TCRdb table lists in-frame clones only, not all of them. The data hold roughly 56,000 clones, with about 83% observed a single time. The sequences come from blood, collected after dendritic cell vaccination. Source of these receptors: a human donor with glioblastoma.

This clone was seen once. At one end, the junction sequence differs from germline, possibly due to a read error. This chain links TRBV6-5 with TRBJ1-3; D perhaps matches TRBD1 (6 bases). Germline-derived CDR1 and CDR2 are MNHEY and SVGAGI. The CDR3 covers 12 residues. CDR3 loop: CASSYEADRIYW. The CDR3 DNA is TGTGCCAGCAGTTACGAGGCCGACAGGATTTATTGG.

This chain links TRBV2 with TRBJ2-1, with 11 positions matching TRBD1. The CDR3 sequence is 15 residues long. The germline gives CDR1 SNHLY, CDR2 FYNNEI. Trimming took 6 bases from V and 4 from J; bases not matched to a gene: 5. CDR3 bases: TGTGCCAGCAGGGCGGGACAGGGGGAATACAATGAGCAGTTCTTC. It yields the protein CASRAGQGEYNEQFF.